The 16 T cell receptor beta chains below come from one sample, sequenced in a study of blood T cell repertoires in COVID-19 (dated by TCRdb to the early 2020s). The library was built by means of the immunoSEQ multiplex PCR assay. Not all clones reach the TCRdb copy of this immuneACCESS table, which keeps in-frame sequences only. Checked studies attribute under half of the gap to unresolved V genes and leave the rest unexplained. The sample table records over 70,000 clones; 80% of these occur just once. The ten largest account for roughly 20% of the sample. The sequencing input was peripheral blood. These receptors were obtained from a man aged 70 or older who had recovered from COVID-19.

This clone was seen just once. The chain is built from TRBV19 and TRBJ1-5; the match to TRBD1 covers 7 bases. V shed 7 bases, J shed 4 bases, and the junction held 7 bases outside the gene matches. The CDR3 has 14 amino acids. Germline V CDR1 and CDR2: LNHDA, SQIVND (reference sequence). The CDR3 nucleotides are TGTGCCAGTAAGGGGGCCCCCTCAAATCAGCCCCAGCATTTT. Translating gives CASKGAPSNQPQHF.

The chain combines TRBV5-1 with TRBJ1-1; 8 bases map to TRBD1. Germline V CDR1 and CDR2: SGHRS, YFSETQ. The CDR3 runs to 14 residues. V was clipped by 5 bases and J by 2 bases; unmatched bases: 5. The CDR3 protein is CASRLAGGNTEAFF. Here the CDR3 DNA reads TGCGCCAGCAGGCTGGCAGGGGGCAACACTGAAGCTTTCTTT.

The rearrangement uses TRBV7-2 and TRBJ2-7, with TRBD2 identical over 8 bases. The CDR3 loop spans 17 amino acids. With V trimmed by 5 bases and J by 3 bases, 15 bases remained unmatched. Germline V gene sequence: CDR1 SGHTA, CDR2 FQGNSA. CDR3 in amino acids: CASSRSGVLYGGYEQYF. CDR3 nucleotides: TGTGCCAGCAGCCGTAGCGGGGTCCTCTATGGCGGCTACGAGCAGTACTTC.

This clone was counted only a few times. V usage is TRBV4-1 and J usage is TRBJ2-1, with TRBD2 identical over 11 bases. The germline V gene encodes CDR1 MGHRA and CDR2 YSYEKL. This CDR3 comprises 15 residues. Losses at the gene ends were 5 bases for V and 4 bases for J; bases not matched to a gene: 4. The CDR3 DNA reads as TGCGCCAGCAGCGTACGACTAGCGGGGTACAATGAGCAGTTCTTC. This codes for CASSVRLAGYNEQFF.

The CDR3 spells CASSPSGGGNQPQHF. The CDR3 DNA reads as TGCGCCAGCAGCCCCTCGGGGGGAGGCAATCAGCCCCAGCATTTT. The chain joins TRBV5-1 to TRBJ1-5; D is possibly TRBD1 (5 bases). The CDR3 consists of 15 residues. Between the trimmed V and J ends, which lost 4 bases and 2 bases, there was a span of 13 bases. Per the germline V gene, CDR1 is SGHRS and CDR2 is YFSETQ. The full variable domain, completed using reference TRBV5-1 and TRBJ1-5, is KAGVTQTPRYLIKTRGQQVTLSCSPISGHRSVSWYQQTPGQGLQFLFEYFSETQRNKGNFPGRFSGRQFSNSRSEMNVSTLELGDSALYLCASSPSGGGNQPQHFGDGTRLSIL.

There are a few counts of this clone. V and J are TRBV5-8 and TRBJ1-5; D not resolved. The CDR3 extends over 14 amino acids. Trimming took off 4 bases at V and 4 bases at J, with 12 bases between the two ends. Germline CDR1 is SGHTS and CDR2 is YDEGEE. In DNA form, the CDR3 reads TGTGCCAGCAGCCAATCGGTAAGAAATCAGCCCCAGCATTTT. Amino acids: CASSQSVRNQPQHF. The full variable domain, its missing parts supplied by reference TRBV5-8 and TRBJ1-5, is EAGVTQSPTHLIKTRGQQATLRCSPISGHTSVYWYQQALGLGLQFLLWYDEGEERNRGNFPPRFSGRQFPNYSSELNVNALELEDSALYLCASSQSVRNQPQHFGDGTRLSIL.

This clone was seen just once. The chain links TRBV11-3 to TRBJ2-7, with TRBD2 matching 10 bases. Trimming took 4 bases from V and 5 from J; bases not matched to a gene: 5. This CDR3 has 14 residues. Germline V gene lookup returns CDR1 SGHNT and CDR2 YENEEA. CDR3 bases: TGTGCCAGCAGCTCGGGACTAGCGTCGGACGAGCAGTACTTC. Translating it yields CASSSGLASDEQYF.

The chain joins TRBV28 to TRBJ1-2; D might be TRBD1 (5 bases). In germline, CDR1 is MDHEN, CDR2 SYDVKM. CDR3 length: 18 residues. With 4 bases removed from V and 7 bases from J, the gap between germline ends came to 28 bases. The CDR3 loop is CASSYNLPRTRQFRGYTF. The CDR3 DNA is TGTGCCAGCAGTTATAACTTACCCCGAACCCGACAGTTCCGTGGCTACACCTTC.

The chain uses TRBV10-1 and TRBJ2-3; D possibly corresponds to TRBD2 (5 bases). CDR1 and CDR2 from the germline V gene are WNHNN and SYGVQD (reference sequence). Between the trimmed V and J ends, which lost 5 bases and 5 bases, there was a span of 14 bases. The CDR3 length is 14 residues. The CDR3 DNA is TGCGCCAGCAGTCAATCCGGGATTGGAGATACGCAGTATTTT. Translated, it gives CASSQSGIGDTQYF.

CDR3: CASSPGGATGELFF. The CDR3 DNA sequence: TGTGCCAGCAGCCCCGGGGGGGCCACCGGGGAGCTGTTTTTT. J is TRBJ2-2 and V is TRBV4-2, with 8 bases that match TRBD2. V gave up 4 bases and J gave up 4 bases; unmatched junction bases: 2. The CDR3 is 14 amino acids. In germline, CDR1 is LGHNA, CDR2 YNFKEQ.

The chain links TRBV28 to TRBJ2-6; D possibly corresponds to TRBD2 (5 bases). CDR3 size: 19 residues. Trimming cost V 0 bases and J 0 bases, with 15 bases left between them. Germline CDR1 is MDHEN and CDR2 is SYDVKM. The CDR3 nucleotides are TGTGCCAGCAGTTTATGGGCGGGCAGCTCCTACTCTGGGGCCAACGTCCTGACTTTC. Amino acids: CASSLWAGSSYSGANVLTF.

The chain joins TRBV9 to TRBJ1-3; 8 bases align to TRBD1. Trimming removed 3 bases from V and 4 bases from J; junction bases left unmatched: 12. Germline CDR1 is SGDLS and CDR2 is YYNGEE. The CDR3 consists of 17 residues. The CDR3: CASSAEPTGELGNTIYF. CDR3 sequence (DNA): TGTGCCAGCAGCGCTGAGCCGACAGGGGAATTGGGAAACACCATATATTTT.

The chain employs TRBV19 and TRBJ2-6; D may be TRBD2 (5 bases). Trimming left V 3 bases short and J 1 base short, with 7 bases between. The CDR3 runs to 15 residues. Germline-derived CDR1 and CDR2 are LNHDA and SQIVND (reference sequence). The CDR3 bases are TGTGCCAGTAGTATTCGAGGGTCTGGGGCCAACGTCCTGACTTTC. Its protein is CASSIRGSGANVLTF.

The genes are TRBV6-5 and TRBJ1-3; perhaps TRBD1 as D (6 bases). Germline assignment: CDR1 MNHEY and CDR2 SVGAGI. The length of the CDR3 is 14 residues. V was trimmed by 6 bases and J by 0 bases, leaving 9 bases between them. The chain's CDR3 is CASSTGSSGNTIYF. DNA for the CDR3: TGTGCCAGCAGCACAGGGAGCTCTGGAAACACCATATATTTT.

V is TRBV6-5 and J is TRBJ1-5; 9 bases are shared with TRBD1. This CDR3 spans 15 amino acids. Per germline, CDR1 MNHEY and CDR2 SVGAGI. V shed 5 bases, J shed 6 bases, and the junction held 8 bases outside the gene matches. The CDR3 coding sequence is TGTGCCAGCAGTCGGGACAGGGAGAAAGGTCAGCCCCAGCATTTT. Translated: CASSRDREKGQPQHF.

V is TRBV30 and J is TRBJ1-2; TRBD1 matches 10 bases. V was pared by 2 bases and J by 8 bases, with 17 bases of the junction left unmatched. The CDR3 has 17 residues. Germline assignment: CDR1 GTSNPN and CDR2 SVGIG (reference sequence). Here the CDR3 reads CAWSPKTGTGDRYGYTF. The CDR3 nucleotides read TGTGCCTGGAGTCCCAAAACCGGGACAGGGGATAGATACGGCTACACCTTC.